Given below is one T cell receptor beta chain in context. The antigen this receptor binds is unknown. Base qualities are not at hand, and no much larger clone is one base apart. Whole blood was collected in K2EDTA tubes by collaborating institutions according to the institutions' own protocols. For TCRbeta analysis, collaborator samples were shipped as frozen whole blood, as isolated PBMCs, or as DNA extracted from either sample type. The sample belongs to a study of blood T cell repertoires in COVID-19 (dated by TCRdb to the early 2020s). For the wider study: Samples from collaborators originated in the United States, Italy and Spain and spanned both the acute and convalescent phases of COVID-19. The prospective study material was composed of cDNA or gDNA derived from T cells, B-cell-depleted T cells, or PBMCs. Deeply sampled blood TCRbeta repertoires from subjects exposed to, actively infected with, or recovered from COVID-19 were included in the dataset. The repertoires were released in a freely available public database intended as a resource for research on the immune response to SARS-CoV-2. Samples came from the ongoing ImmuneRACE study (first 160 participants) plus 1,254 subjects from 6 global collaborators. A de-identified subject ID, COVID-19 status, age in years and sex were almost always included in the sample metadata. Where available, HLA class I and class II types were taken from metadata supplied by the sample provider and were not determined by assay-based typing.

At the junction V is shortened by 4 bases and J by 7 bases, with 14 bases in between. Taken from cysteine to phenylalanine, the CDR3 has 14 residues. Left in the record is the CDR3 DNA by itself, 42 bases read in frame from the first base. From the germline V gene, CDR1 is MGHRA and CDR2 is YSYEKL. Broader findings and caveats from the paper: The amount of clinical and demographic metadata varied by source and participant and was provided uncurated.

TCRbeta CDR3 regions were amplified from genomic DNA using the immunoSEQ Assay, a bias-controlled multiplex PCR. In the authors' own workflow: The number of nucleated cells in each sample was estimated by amplification of reference gene primers within the assay. Sequence reads were collapsed and filtered to measure the absolute abundance of every unique TCRbeta CDR3 rearrangement. For each sample, productive Simpson clonality was calculated as the square root of Simpson's diversity index over productive rearrangements. This is the immuneACCESS table as TCRdb keeps it, with only in-frame sequences that have V and J called. A part of the clones is gone; compared with another copy, unresolved V genes explain less than half, and the rest is unexplained. V and J calls and clone size are given by that table; D and trimming were obtained from the DNA. This sample is represented by around 130,000 clones; 84% of them were singletons. In total, the top ten clones hold 12% of the sample.

Sequencing was performed on peripheral blood. Recombination joined TRBV4-1 with TRBJ1-5; TRBD1 could be the D gene, as 6 bases match. The TCR was taken from a woman aged 55-70 years with acute or convalescent COVID-19. The DNA sequence is TGCGCCAGCAGCCTAACATACAGGGAACAGCCCCAGCATTTT. It specifies CASSLTYREQPQHF.